Sequencing of this T cell receptor beta chain was carried out in a study of identifying expanded T cells in peripheral blood. Overall study results and limits: Clone count variance between approximately two-week samples rose with total template count. Differentially abundant clones: around 1.1 between replicates, 16.4 at approximately two weeks, 19 to 20 at four.

No infections or other immune events were documented during collection. Assay used: immunoSEQ multiplex PCR; TCRdb lists only in-frame clones, some missing. In the table there are about 58,000 clones, approximately 80% of which are singletons. A note on this clone: Its antigen remains unknown.

The V gene lost 6 bases and the J gene lost 6 bases, with 11 bases spanning the gap. Germline V gives CDR1 WSHSY, CDR2 SAAADI. CDR3 size: 13 residues. The V gene is TRBV10-2, the J gene TRBJ2-2; maybe TRBD2 (6 bases). This clonotype was obtained from a person aged 18-70 years in good health. The specimen was blood. CDR3 in DNA: TGCGCCAGCAGCTTGAAGCGGGCCGGGGAGCTGTTTTTT. This gives the protein CASSLKRAGELFF.